The present T cell receptor (beta chain) was sequenced within a study of blood T cell repertoires in COVID-19. Overall study: Both acute and convalescent COVID-19 samples were obtained from the United States, Italy and Spain. PBMCs, B-cell-depleted T cells, or T cells were the source of the cDNA or gDNA that made up the material.

V lost 3 bases to trimming and J lost 3 bases; unmatched junction nucleotides: 7. There are 15 residues in the CDR3. The germline CDR1 and CDR2 sequences are SGHTA and FQGNSA. In the original analysis: Using reference gene primer amplification, nucleated cell counts were estimated. The repertoire was sequenced with immunoSEQ multiplex PCR; TCRdb's copy has only in-frame clones and lacks some. V and J calls and clone size follow that table, whereas D and trimming were derived from the DNA. The sample consists of over 200,000 clones, 65% to 85% of them appearing once. The sample consisted of peripheral blood. This sequence was found in a woman aged 80 or over with acute or convalescent COVID-19. The J gene is TRBJ2-7, the V gene TRBV7-2, with 8 bases lining up with TRBD1. The CDR3 region has the DNA TGTGCCAGCAGCTTCTCGTCCGGGACAGGCTACGAGCAGTACTTC. This sequence encodes CASSFSSGTGYEQYF.